This TCR beta chain was found in a study of shared clonotypes between healthy human individuals. Assay used: immunoSEQ multiplex PCR; TCRdb lists only in-frame clones, some missing. The data hold under 2.5 million clones, with under 95% observed a single time. What was sequenced was naive CD4+ T cells from PBMCs. The subset: CD45RA+ positively selected. The TCR sequence derives from a man between 18 and 29 years old in good health. Some clones in this sample may be carry-over from other donors' samples.

CDR3 residues: CAILQGADGYTF. The CDR3 nucleotides read TGTGCCATCTTACAGGGGGCTGATGGCTACACCTTC. The rearrangement uses TRBV10-3 and TRBJ1-2; TRBD1 matches at 9 bases. The trim removed 8 bases at V and 6 bases at J, leaving 4 bases unmatched. This CDR3 spans 12 amino acids. CDR1 is ENHRY and CDR2 is SYGVKD in the germline V gene.